This T cell receptor (beta chain) was retrieved from a study of monozygotic twins with inflammatory bowel disease. Amplification used two nested PCRs: around 17 cycles, then 9 cycles, on TCRalpha/TCRbeta cDNA. TCRdb reworked the 5' RACE reads into one entry per CDR3 protein, no DNA. Its clone listing holds approximately 400,000 distinct CDR3 sequences. On this clonotype itself: Antigen: not known.

This CDR3 has 15 amino acids. Germline V lookup: CDR1 SQVTM, CDR2 ANQGSEA. Findings of the study overall: Twins with IBD had fewer clonotypes in common with others than healthy twins, particularly during disease activity. Among IBD patients, TCRbeta diversity (inverse Simpson) was lower than in healthy co-twins.

This TCR was recovered from a human donor with ulcerative colitis or Crohn's disease, or a healthy co-twin of an affected twin (not recorded which). V gene TRBV29-1 combines with J gene TRBJ2-1; there is no DNA to check the TCRdb D call of TRBD2. Sequencing was performed on blood. Here the CDR3 reads CSVEGWEGGYNEQFF.